The rows below give T cell receptor beta chains drawn from one sample of a study of Graves' ophthalmopathy and Graves' hyperthyroidism. TCRdb itself ran the multiplex PCR reads through MiXCR, one entry per CDR3 protein. The sample contains around 1,200,000 distinct CDR3 sequences, about two fifths of which appear only once. The sequencing input was peripheral blood or thyroid tissue (not recorded which). The origin of the receptors is an adult man with Graves' hyperthyroidism. The CDR3 runs from the conserved cysteine through the conserved F or W. The D gene is left open where the match is weak. Size values are once, few and many counts, or a class for expanded clones, and some rows have none.

size | J | V | D | DNA | CDR3
- | TRBJ2-5 | TRBV25-1 | TRBD2 | TGTGCCAGCAGTGGACTAGCGGACGTGAAGTGGACCCAGTACTTC | CASSGLADVKWTQYF
- | TRBJ1-1 | TRBV9 | - | TGTGCCAGCAGCTCTATGGGGGGGATGAGCACTGAAGCTTTCTTT | CASSSMGGMSTEAFF
- | TRBJ1-1 | TRBV7-9 | - | TGTGCCAGCAGCCAAGCGGCCGGGGAAGTGAACACTGAAGCTTTCTTT | CASSQAAGEVNTEAFF
many | TRBJ1-3 | TRBV7-6 | - | TGTGCCAGCAGCTTAGCCTCGGCGGGGGGAAACACCATATATTTT | CASSLASAGGNTIYF
many | TRBJ2-7 | TRBV11-2 | TRBD1 | TGTGCCAGCAGCTCCTCGACCCCCGGGACAGACCCCTACGAGCAGTACTTC | CASSSSTPGTDPYEQYF
- | TRBJ1-5 | TRBV2 | - | TGTGCCAGCAGTGATACAGTGATATATAGCAATCAGCCCCAGCATTTT | CASSDTVIYSNQPQHF
few | TRBJ1-5 | TRBV19 | - | TGTGCCAGCAGTTTGGACAGTCGCAATCAGCCCCAGCATTTT | CASSLDSRNQPQHF
- | TRBJ1-6 | TRBV25-1 | - | TGTGCCAGCAGTTTCGGGTCGAGTAATTCACCCCTCCACTTT | CASSFGSSNSPLHF
- | TRBJ2-7 | TRBV7-9 | - | TGTGCCAGCAGCTTACCAGGGAGCTCCGAGCAGTACTTC | CASSLPGSSEQYF
- | TRBJ2-7 | TRBV7-3 | - | TGTGCCAGCAGCTTAAGGGATTCGACGGGACTCCGCTACGAGCAGTACTTC | CASSLRDSTGLRYEQYF
many | TRBJ2-7 | TRBV5-1 | - | TGCGCCAGCAGCTTGGTTGGGGGAGGAACCTACGAGCAGTACTTC | CASSLVGGGTYEQYF
- | TRBJ1-1 | TRBV29-1 | - | TGCAGCGGTAAGACCGCGAACACTGAAGCTTTCTTT | CSGKTANTEAFF
- | TRBJ2-7 | TRBV29-1 | - | TGCAGCGTTGAAGGGGCAGGATACGAGCAGTACTTC | CSVEGAGYEQYF
- | TRBJ2-5 | TRBV6-5 | - | TGTGCCAGCACCTCAATAGGGGAGACCCAGTACTTC | CASTSIGETQYF
many | TRBJ1-5 | TRBV24-1 | - | TGTGCCACCATGAGGGACTCCCTCGGGCCCCAGCATTTT | CATMRDSLGPQHF
many | TRBJ1-2 | TRBV20-1 | TRBD1 | TGCAGTGCTAGAGATCCGACCGGGACAGCCCGACATGGCTACACCTTC | CSARDPTGTARHGYTF
many | TRBJ1-1 | TRBV7-8 | - | TGTGCCAGCGGTGAAAGTCTGAACACTGAAGCTTTCTTT | CASGESLNTEAFF
many | TRBJ2-2 | TRBV11-1 | - | TGTGCCAGCAGCTCGGACGACACCGGGGAGCTGTTTTTT | CASSSDDTGELFF
- | TRBJ2-2 | TRBV2 | - | TGTGCCAGCACCCCCAGTATCGCGAACACCGGGGAGCTGTTTTTT | CASTPSIANTGELFF
- | TRBJ1-1 | TRBV29-1 | - | TGCAGCGTTGAAGGTGGGGGCTCGAACACTGAAGCTTTCTTT | CSVEGGGSNTEAFF
- | TRBJ1-6 | TRBV9 | TRBD1 | TGCGCCAGCAGCTTGGGACAGGGCGGCGAGTATTCACCCCTCCACTTT | CASSLGQGGEYSPLHF
- | TRBJ1-5 | TRBV7-9 | TRBD1 | TGTGCCAGCAGCCAACAGGGGAGTCAGCCCCAGCATTTT | CASSQQGSQPQHF
- | TRBJ2-7 | TRBV5-4 | - | TGTGCCAGCAGCGAGACAGGCAAGCGGGGCTACGAGCAGTACTTC | CASSETGKRGYEQYF
few | TRBJ1-2 | TRBV12-3/TRBV12-4 | - | TGTGCCAGCAGTTCATGGGAATTCAACTATGGCTACACCTTC | CASSSWEFNYGYTF
once | TRBJ1-5 | TRBV15 | - | TGTGCTAGAGGACCAGGGGTGAGGGACCGCAATCAGCCCCAGCATTTT | CARGPGVRDRNQPQHF
many | TRBJ1-1 | TRBV29-1 | TRBD1 | TGCAGCGTTGAGCCTAGACAGGGGGCTTACTTTAACACTGAAGCTTTCTTT | CSVEPRQGAYFNTEAFF
- | TRBJ1-6 | TRBV7-2 | TRBD1 | TGTGCCAGCAGCTTCGGACAGGGCCAATCACCCCTCCACTTT | CASSFGQGQSPLHF
many | TRBJ2-5 | TRBV7-2 | TRBD2 | TGTGCCAGCAGCGTCCTAGCGGGGGGGAGGGGGACCCAGTACTTC | CASSVLAGGRGTQYF
- | TRBJ2-6 | TRBV29-1 | - | - | CSVGSGTEAF
- | TRBJ1-6 | TRBV6-1 | TRBD1 | TGTGCCAGCAGTAGGACAGGATCACCCCTCCACTTT | CASSRTGSPLHF
- | TRBJ2-7 | TRBV7-9 | TRBD1 | TGCGCCAGCAGATGGGACAGGGCTCCCTACGAGCAGTACTTC | CASRWDRAPYEQYF
many | TRBJ1-5 | TRBV24-1 | - | TGTGCCACCAGTGGCCACTCCAATCAGCCCCAGCATTTT | CATSGHSNQPQHF
few | TRBJ1-2 | TRBV10-3 | TRBD1 | TGTGCCAGTAACAGGGGTTACTATGGCTACACCTTC | CASNRGYYGYTF
many | TRBJ1-1 | TRBV20-1 | TRBD1 | TGCAGTGCTAGATCGGGACAGGGGGCTGCCACTGAAGCTTTCTTT | CSARSGQGAATEAFF
many | TRBJ2-7 | TRBV5-4 | TRBD2 | TGTGCCAGCAGCTCGAGGAGCGGGATCGGGAACGAGCAGTACTTC | CASSSRSGIGNEQYF
many | TRBJ1-5 | TRBV7-2 | - | TGTGCCAGCAGCTTAGCCCGAGACAGTTCCCAGCCCCAGCATTTT | CASSLARDSSQPQHF
- | TRBJ2-2 | TRBV7-8 | - | TGTGCCAGCAGCCACCCCCTAACGGGTGCCGGGGAGCTGTTTTTT | CASSHPLTGAGELFF
many | TRBJ2-5 | TRBV11-3 | TRBD1 | TGTGCCAGCAGCTCGGACAGGGAGGAAGAGACCCAGTACTTC | CASSSDREEETQYF
few | TRBJ1-5 | TRBV18 | - | TGTGCCAGCTCACCCTCGGCGCGTGGAGGGAATCAGCCCCAGCATTTT | CASSPSARGGNQPQHF
many | TRBJ2-6 | TRBV19 | TRBD2 | TGTGCCAGTAAGAAATGGGCGGGAGCCGGGGCCAACGTCCTGACTTTC | CASKKWAGAGANVLTF
- | TRBJ2-5 | TRBV4-3 | - | TGCGCCAGCAGCCAAGAATGGCGGCAGCTCCCGGGTACCCAGTACTTC | CASSQEWRQLPGTQYF
- | TRBJ1-2 | TRBV27 | TRBD1 | TGTGCCAGCAGAGCAGGGACAGGGGCACCGAATGGCTACACCTTC | CASRAGTGAPNGYTF
- | TRBJ1-4 | TRBV10-3 | - | TGTGCCATCAGTGGATTACGGGGGGAAAAACTGTTTTTT | CAISGLRGEKLFF